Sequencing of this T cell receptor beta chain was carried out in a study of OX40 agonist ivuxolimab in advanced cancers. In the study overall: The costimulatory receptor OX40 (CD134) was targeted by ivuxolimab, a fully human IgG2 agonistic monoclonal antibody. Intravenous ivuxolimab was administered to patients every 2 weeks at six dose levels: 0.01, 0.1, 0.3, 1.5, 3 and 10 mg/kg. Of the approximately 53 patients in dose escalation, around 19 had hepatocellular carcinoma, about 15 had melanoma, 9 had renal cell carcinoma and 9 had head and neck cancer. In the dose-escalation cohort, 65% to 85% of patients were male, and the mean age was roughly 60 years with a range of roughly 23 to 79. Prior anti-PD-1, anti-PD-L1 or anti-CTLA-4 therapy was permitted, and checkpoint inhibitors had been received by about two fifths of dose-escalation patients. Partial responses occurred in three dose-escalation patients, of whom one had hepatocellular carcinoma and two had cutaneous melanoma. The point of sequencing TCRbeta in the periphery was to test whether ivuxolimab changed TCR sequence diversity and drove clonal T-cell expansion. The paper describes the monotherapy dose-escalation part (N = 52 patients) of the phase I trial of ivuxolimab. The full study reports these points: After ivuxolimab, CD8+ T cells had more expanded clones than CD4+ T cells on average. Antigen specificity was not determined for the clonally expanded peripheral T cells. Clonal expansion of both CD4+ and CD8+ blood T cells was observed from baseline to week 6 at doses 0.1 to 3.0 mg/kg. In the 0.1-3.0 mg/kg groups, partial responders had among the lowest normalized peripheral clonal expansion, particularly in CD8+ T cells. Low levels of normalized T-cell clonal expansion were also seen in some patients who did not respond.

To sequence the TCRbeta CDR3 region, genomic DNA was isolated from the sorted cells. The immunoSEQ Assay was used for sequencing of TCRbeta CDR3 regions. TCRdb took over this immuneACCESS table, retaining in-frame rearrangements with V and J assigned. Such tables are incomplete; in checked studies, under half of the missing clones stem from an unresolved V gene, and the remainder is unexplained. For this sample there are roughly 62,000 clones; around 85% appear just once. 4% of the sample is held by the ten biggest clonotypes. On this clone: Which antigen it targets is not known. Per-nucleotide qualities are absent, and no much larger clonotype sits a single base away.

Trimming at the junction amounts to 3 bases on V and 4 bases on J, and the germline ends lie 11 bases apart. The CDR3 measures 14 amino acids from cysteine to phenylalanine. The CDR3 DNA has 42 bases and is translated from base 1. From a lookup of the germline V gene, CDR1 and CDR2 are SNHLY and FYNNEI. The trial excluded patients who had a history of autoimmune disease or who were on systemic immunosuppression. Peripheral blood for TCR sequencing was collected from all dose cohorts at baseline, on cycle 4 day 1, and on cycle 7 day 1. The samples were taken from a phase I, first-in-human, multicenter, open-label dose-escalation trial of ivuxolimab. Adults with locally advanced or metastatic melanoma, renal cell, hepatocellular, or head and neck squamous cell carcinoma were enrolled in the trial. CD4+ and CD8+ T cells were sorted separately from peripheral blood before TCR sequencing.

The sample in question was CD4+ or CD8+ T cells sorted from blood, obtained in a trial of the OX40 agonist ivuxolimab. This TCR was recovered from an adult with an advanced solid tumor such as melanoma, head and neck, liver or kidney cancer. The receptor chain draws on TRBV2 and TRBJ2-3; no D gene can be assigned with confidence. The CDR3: CASSEFGSSDTQYF. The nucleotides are TGTGCCAGCAGTGAGTTTGGGTCTTCAGATACGCAGTATTTT.